What follows are 24 T cell receptor beta chains derived from one specimen sequenced in a study of cytomegalovirus exposure and HLA in healthy donors. The PCR used 60 Vbeta and 13 Jbeta primers. TCRdb's table, derived via immunoSEQ multiplex PCR, lists solely in-frame clones and lacks some. The table lists about 89,000 clones, about 80% of them singletons. The sequenced sample was PBMCs. These receptors were taken from a male donor in good health and CMV-seronegative.

This sequence joins TRBV10-2 and TRBJ2-7; D might be TRBD1 (6 bases). There are 14 residues in the CDR3. Trimming took off 5 bases at V and 0 bases at J, with 11 bases between the two ends. Germline lookup yields CDR1 WSHSY and CDR2 SAAADI. The CDR3 spells CASSSGTYSYEQYF. CDR3 DNA: TGCGCCAGCAGTTCCGGGACATACTCCTACGAGCAGTACTTC.

The chain is built from TRBV6-5 and TRBJ2-7; perhaps TRBD2 as D (5 bases). The CDR3 has 13 amino acids. Trimming took off 2 bases at V and 8 bases at J, with 13 bases between the two ends. CDR1 and CDR2 from the germline V gene are MNHEY and SVGAGI. CDR3 amino acids: CASSYGGPEKQYF. Here the CDR3 DNA reads TGTGCCAGCAGTTACGGAGGTCCCGAGAAGCAGTACTTC.

This chain joins TRBV7-6 and TRBJ2-7; TRBD1 might be the D (6 bases). Trimming stripped 1 base from V and 2 bases from J, with 12 bases between. Germline V gives CDR1 SGHVS, CDR2 FNYEAQ. This CDR3 is 15 amino acids long. DNA of the CDR3: TGTGCCAGCAGCTTAGACTCGGACAGCACCTACGAGCAGTACTTC. This codes for CASSLDSDSTYEQYF. Full variable domain (rest looked up from reference TRBV7-6 and TRBJ2-7): GAGVSQSPRYKVTKRGQDVALRCDPISGHVSLYWYRQALGQGPEFLTYFNYEAQQDKSGLPNDRFSAERPEGSISTLTIQRTEQRDSAMYRCASSLDSDSTYEQYFGPGTRLTVT.

V usage is TRBV5-6 and J usage is TRBJ2-5; TRBD1 aligns across 7 bases. Germline V CDR1 and CDR2: SGHDT, YYEEEE. The CDR3 spans 16 residues. Losses at the gene ends were 4 bases for V and 1 base for J; bases not matched to a gene: 10. This CDR3 is CASSNVPGQPQETQYF. CDR3 DNA sequence: TGTGCCAGCAGCAACGTCCCGGGACAGCCCCAAGAGACCCAGTACTTC.

V and J are TRBV6-6 and TRBJ2-3; 7 nucleotides line up with TRBD1. The trim removed 3 bases at V and 4 bases at J, leaving 10 bases unmatched. Germline loops: CDR1 MNHNY, CDR2 SVGAGI (reference sequence). CDR3 size: 16 residues. CDR3 protein: CASSYRHDRVSDTQYF. In DNA, the CDR3 is TGTGCCAGCAGTTATCGGCACGACAGGGTCTCAGATACGCAGTATTTT.

The genes are TRBV7-8 and TRBJ1-5, with a weak D call TRBD1 (5 bases). V lost 3 bases to trimming and J lost 10 bases, with 19 bases between them. Germline V CDR1 and CDR2: SGHVS, FQNEAQ. CDR3 length: 15 amino acids. CDR3 residues: CASSFDGQNRSPQHF. The DNA for the CDR3 is TGTGCCAGCAGCTTCGATGGACAAAATAGGAGCCCCCAGCATTTT.

V and J are TRBV20-1 and TRBJ1-2, with D possibly being TRBD1 (5 bases). CDR3 length equals 11 residues. Germline values: CDR1 DFQATT, CDR2 SNEGSKA (reference sequence). CDR3 protein: CISGVNYGYTF. As DNA, the CDR3 is TGCATCTCGGGGGTGAACTATGGCTACACCTTC.

The chain carries TRBV4-1 and TRBJ1-2, with D perhaps matching TRBD1 (6 bases). The CDR3 extends over 15 amino acids. CDR1 and CDR2 from the germline V gene are MGHRA and YSYEKL. V was clipped by 2 bases and J by 5 bases, with 15 bases between them. The CDR3 region has the DNA TGCGCCAGCAGCCAATACGAACGAGGACAGTATGGCTACACCTTC. This codes for CASSQYERGQYGYTF.

This chain links TRBV5-4 with TRBJ1-3; D not certain. This CDR3 region has 15 residues. The V end was cut by 0 bases, the J end by 0 bases, with 7 bases between. Germline CDR1 SGHNT, CDR2 YYREEE (reference sequence). The CDR3: CASSLGQASGNTIYF. The CDR3 nucleotides are TGTGCCAGCAGCTTGGGACAAGCCTCTGGAAACACCATATATTTT.

The chain combines TRBV30 with TRBJ1-2; D gene unclear. The CDR3 covers 14 residues. Germline assignment: CDR1 GTSNPN and CDR2 SVGIG (reference sequence). The V end lost 6 bases, the J end lost 0 bases, and 14 bases lay between the germline ends. The CDR3 loop is CACRKATTNYGYTF. Written as DNA, the CDR3 is TGTGCCTGCCGGAAAGCGACCACTAACTATGGCTACACCTTC.

The chain links TRBV7-9 to TRBJ1-5; D call uncertain. This CDR3 has 14 amino acids. The germline V gene encodes CDR1 SEHNR and CDR2 FQNEAQ (reference sequence). V shed 4 bases and J shed 3 bases, with 10 bases lying between them. The CDR3 protein is CASSSDWFNQPQHF. The CDR3 coding sequence is TGTGCCAGCAGCTCGGACTGGTTCAATCAGCCCCAGCATTTT.

The V gene is TRBV5-1, the J gene TRBJ2-7, with D unresolved. V gave up 4 bases and J gave up 4 bases, with 3 bases separating them. This CDR3 has 10 residues. The germline gives CDR1 SGHRS, CDR2 YFSETQ. In DNA form, the CDR3 reads TGCGCCAGCAGCCGGTACGAGCAGTACTTC. This encodes CASSRYEQYF. Supplemented by reference TRBV5-1 and TRBJ2-7, the full variable domain reads KAGVTQTPRYLIKTRGQQVTLSCSPISGHRSVSWYQQTPGQGLQFLFEYFSETQRNKGNFPGRFSGRQFSNSRSEMNVSTLELGDSALYLCASSRYEQYFGPGTRLTVT.

J is TRBJ1-1 and V is TRBV11-3; 8 bases fit TRBD1. With V trimmed by 5 bases and J by 1 base, 3 bases remained unmatched. Germline V gene data show CDR1 as SGHNT and CDR2 as YENEEA. This CDR3 has 14 residues. In DNA form, the CDR3 reads TGTGCCAGCAGCGTGACAGGGGCGAACACTGAAGCTTTCTTT. Its translation is CASSVTGANTEAFF.

V gene TRBV2 combines with J gene TRBJ1-1; D is perhaps TRBD1 (5 bases). V was shortened by 9 bases and J by 4 bases, with 18 bases between the two germline ends. The CDR3 consists of 14 residues. In germline, CDR1 is SNHLY, CDR2 FYNNEI. The CDR3 region is CARRAGSGGTEAFF. CDR3 coding DNA: TGTGCCAGGCGTGCGGGGTCGGGGGGCACTGAAGCTTTCTTT.

This rearrangement joins TRBV11-2 to TRBJ2-2; perhaps TRBD1 as D (6 bases). There are 15 residues in the CDR3. The V gene lost 5 bases and the J gene lost 4 bases, with 14 bases spanning the gap. Germline V gene sequence: CDR1 SGHAT, CDR2 FQNNGV. The CDR3 DNA reads TGTGCCAGCAGCGTGAATCAGGGGAGCACCGGGGAGCTGTTTTTT. This translates into CASSVNQGSTGELFF.

CDR3 in DNA: TGTGCCAGCAGCGCGGGAGGGGGGCGGACTGAAGCTTTCTTT. Its protein is CASSAGGGRTEAFF. V usage is TRBV7-3 and J usage is TRBJ1-1, with D maybe TRBD1 (6 bases). Germline CDR1 and CDR2: SGHTA and FQGTGA. This CDR3 comprises 14 residues. Trimming cost V 5 bases and J 5 bases, with 15 bases left between them.

The rearrangement uses TRBV27 and TRBJ1-5, with 12 bases identical to TRBD1. The CDR3 has 15 residues. In germline, CDR1 is MNHEY, CDR2 SMNVEV (reference sequence). V lost 4 bases, J lost 6 bases, and 4 bases stayed unmatched. CDR3 region: CASSSGQGASQPQHF. DNA for the CDR3: TGTGCCAGCAGTTCGGGACAGGGGGCTAGTCAGCCCCAGCATTTT.

The chain uses TRBV5-5 and TRBJ2-2; D might be TRBD2 (5 bases). Looked up from germline, CDR1 is SGHKS and CDR2 is YYEKEE (reference sequence). V gave up 3 bases and J gave up 8 bases, with 20 bases separating them. The CDR3 is 16 amino acids. The CDR3 region has the DNA TGTGCCAGCAGCTCTTTAGCGAGGTCCTCTTTTGGGGAGCTGTTTTTT. Encoded protein: CASSSLARSSFGELFF.

J is TRBJ1-6 and V is TRBV11-2; TRBD1 matches 7 bases. The J segment lost 1 base and the V segment lost 5 bases, leaving 2 bases of the junction unmatched. This CDR3 region has 15 residues. The germline CDR1 and CDR2 sequences are SGHAT and FQNNGV. The CDR3 region has the DNA TGTGCCAGCAGCAAACAGGGGTCCTATAATTCACCCCTCCACTTT. Residues: CASSKQGSYNSPLHF.

The chain combines TRBV11-2 with TRBJ2-7; D might be TRBD2 (5 bases). CDR1 is SGHAT, CDR2 FQNNGV, per germline. V lost 11 bases to trimming and J lost 0 bases, with 14 bases between them. CDR3 size: 13 residues. Here the CDR3 DNA reads TGTGCCGAGCGGCTTCCCAGCTCCTACGAGCAGTACTTC. It encodes CAERLPSSYEQYF.

The chain carries TRBV27 and TRBJ1-6; tentatively, D is TRBD1 (5 bases). Deletions cut 6 bases from V and 9 bases from J, with 12 bases between. Germline V CDR1 and CDR2: MNHEY, SMNVEV (reference sequence). There are 13 residues in the CDR3. The CDR3 sequence is CASRPGHTSPLHF. Here the CDR3 DNA reads TGTGCCAGCAGGCCTGGACATACTTCACCCCTCCACTTT.

There are a few counts of this clone. The chain joins TRBV7-2 to TRBJ2-7; 13 bases align to TRBD2. The CDR3 runs 17 residues. The germline V gene has CDR1 SGHTA and CDR2 FQGNSA. The V gene end was trimmed by 5 bases and the J gene end by 3 bases; junction bases not matched to a gene: 10. CDR3 nucleotide sequence: TGTGCCAGCAGCCCTAGACTAGCGGGAGGCCAAAACTACGAGCAGTACTTC. Residues: CASSPRLAGGQNYEQYF.

This chain joins TRBV9 and TRBJ1-2; D unclear. This CDR3 has 10 residues. The V and J ends lost 3 bases and 8 bases respectively, with 5 bases between them. CDR1 and CDR2 (germline): SGDLS, YYNGEE. The CDR3 DNA reads as TGTGCCAGCAGCGGAGGCGGCTACACCTTC. Translated, it gives CASSGGGYTF.

Only a few counts were recorded for this clone. The chain uses TRBV4-3 and TRBJ1-1; 9 positions agree with TRBD1. This CDR3 is built from 15 residues. Trimming removed 3 bases from V and 3 bases from J; junction bases left unmatched: 5. CDR1 LGHNA and CDR2 YSLEER come from the germline V gene. CDR3 loop: CASSQLWTGDTEAFF. CDR3 DNA: TGCGCCAGCAGCCAGCTGTGGACAGGGGACACTGAAGCTTTCTTT.